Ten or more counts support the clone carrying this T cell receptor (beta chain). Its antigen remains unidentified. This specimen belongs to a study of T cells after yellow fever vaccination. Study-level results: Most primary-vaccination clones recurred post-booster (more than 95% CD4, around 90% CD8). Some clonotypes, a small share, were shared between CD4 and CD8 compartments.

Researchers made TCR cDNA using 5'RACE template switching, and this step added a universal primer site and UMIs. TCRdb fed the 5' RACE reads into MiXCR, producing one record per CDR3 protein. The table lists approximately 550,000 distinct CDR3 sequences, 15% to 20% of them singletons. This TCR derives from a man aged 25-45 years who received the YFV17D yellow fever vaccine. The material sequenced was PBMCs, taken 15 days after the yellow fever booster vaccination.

The CDR3 nucleotides are TGTGCCAGCAGCTGGGGCACAGATACGCAGTATTTT. Its translation is CASSWGTDTQYF. V gene TRBV5-6 combines with J gene TRBJ2-3, with D unclear. Trimming removed 3 bases from V and 1 base from J, with 3 bases in between. The CDR3 loop spans 12 amino acids. In germline, CDR1 is SGHDT, CDR2 YYEEEE.